One and the same sample provided the 3 T cell receptor beta chains below, sequenced in a study of neurological immune-mediated disorders. TCRdb fed the 5' RACE reads into MiXCR, producing one record per CDR3 protein. Of under 80,000 distinct CDR3 sequences listed, about 9.5% are singletons. The sequenced sample was PBMCs. These receptor sequences come from a middle-aged man in good health.

Ten or more counts support this clonotype. The rearrangement joins TRBV5-1 to TRBJ2-3; TRBD1 matches 7 bases. Per the germline V gene, CDR1 is SGHRS and CDR2 is YFSETQ. Trimming took 6 bases from V and 3 from J; bases not matched to a gene: 10. This CDR3 comprises 15 residues. DNA of the CDR3: TGCGCCAGCACCCCCAGGGGACAGCCGACAGATACGCAGTATTTT. Protein product: CASTPRGQPTDTQYF.

The chain combines TRBV20-1 with TRBJ2-7, with 9 bases that match TRBD2. After removal of 5 bases from V and 3 bases from J, the junction contained 5 bases not matched to a gene. The CDR3 runs to 13 residues. CDR1 is DFQATT and CDR2 is SNEGSKA in the germline V gene (reference sequence). In DNA, the CDR3 is TGCAGTGCTTGTATAGCGGGAGACTACGAGCAGTACTTC. Translating it yields CSACIAGDYEQYF.

The table lists this clonotype with many counts. The gene calls are TRBV7-8 and TRBJ2-1; 8 bases are shared with TRBD2. V trimming: 5 bases; J trimming: 6 bases; junction bases outside the gene matches: 12. Per germline, CDR1 SGHVS and CDR2 FQNEAQ. The CDR3 is 16 residues long. For the CDR3, the DNA is TGTGCCAGCAGCCAATCGGGGGGGCTATCGCCCAATGAGCAGTTCTTC. Translation: CASSQSGGLSPNEQFF.